The 21 T cell receptor beta chains listed next were all sequenced from one sample in a study of blood T cell repertoires in COVID-19. Using immunoSEQ multiplex PCR, the repertoire was profiled, and TCRdb retains in-frame clones only, with some absent. The sample shows about 390,000 clones, about 83% of them seen only once. The sequenced sample was PBMCs or T cells enriched from blood (not recorded which). The receptors were gathered from a woman aged 45 to 65 who had recovered from COVID-19.

The rearrangement joins TRBV7-9 to TRBJ1-2; 7 nucleotides align to TRBD1. This CDR3 has 18 amino acids. J lost 0 bases, V lost 5 bases, and 15 bases had no gene match. CDR1 is SEHNR and CDR2 is FQNEAQ in the germline V gene (reference sequence). CDR3 amino acids: CASSNRGGVLATNYGYTF. The CDR3 bases are TGTGCCAGCAGCAACAGGGGTGGAGTACTTGCCACTAACTATGGCTACACCTTC.

This clone occurred a few times. The chain has TRBV6-5 and TRBJ1-4, with TRBD1 as a possible D gene (5 bases). Germline lookup yields CDR1 MNHEY and CDR2 SVGAGI. Trimming left V 0 bases short and J 4 bases short, with 9 bases between. The CDR3 extends over 15 amino acids. Here the CDR3 DNA reads TGTGCCAGCAGTTACTCGGGGCCCATTAATGAAAAACTGTTTTTT. Encoded protein: CASSYSGPINEKLFF.

This chain connects TRBV11-2 to TRBJ1-4, with 7 bases that match TRBD1. The V and J ends lost 5 bases and 6 bases, in that order; junction bases with no gene match: 12. Looked up from germline, CDR1 is SGHAT and CDR2 is FQNNGV. The CDR3 sequence is 16 residues long. In DNA, the CDR3 is TGTGCCAGCAGCGAGGGGACAGCGGCCACCCATGAAAAACTGTTTTTT. Its protein product is CASSEGTAATHEKLFF.

The rearrangement uses TRBV6-5 and TRBJ2-2, with 10 bases lining up with TRBD1. CDR1 is MNHEY and CDR2 is SVGAGI in the germline V gene. The CDR3 length is 14 residues. Trimming cost V 5 bases and J 7 bases; bases outside gene matches: 4. CDR3 sequence: CASSPGTGVGELFF. CDR3 DNA: TGTGCCAGCAGTCCCGGGACAGGGGTCGGGGAGCTGTTTTTT.

The genes are TRBV3-1 (or the pseudogene TRBV3-2) and TRBJ1-2; a weak D match, TRBD1 (6 bases). The V and J ends lost 3 bases and 4 bases respectively, with 12 bases between them. Germline CDR1 and CDR2: LGHDT and YNNKEL (reference sequence). This CDR3 has 14 residues. CDR3 nucleotide sequence: TGTGCCAGCAGCCACCTTGGACAGACCTATGGCTACACCTTC. This translates into CASSHLGQTYGYTF.

The chain employs TRBV5-1 and TRBJ1-2, with 8 bases that match TRBD1. V shed 8 bases, J shed 1 base, and the junction held 4 bases outside the gene matches. Germline V gene lookup returns CDR1 SGHRS and CDR2 YFSETQ. This CDR3 is built from 13 residues. CDR3 DNA sequence: TGCGCCAGTCGGACAGGGCTTAACTATGGCTACACCTTC. Translated: CASRTGLNYGYTF.

This chain joins TRBV30 and TRBJ1-1, with TRBD1 matching over 7 bases. The germline gives CDR1 GTSNPN, CDR2 SVGIG (reference sequence). The CDR3 totals 15 residues. V lost 2 bases to trimming and J lost 1 base; unmatched junction nucleotides: 7. The CDR3 bases are TGTGCCTGGAGTCCAGGGGACAGACAGAACACTGAAGCTTTCTTT. Its translation is CAWSPGDRQNTEAFF.

This chain connects TRBV7-3 to TRBJ2-2; TRBD1 matches at 7 bases. The V gene end was trimmed by 6 bases and the J gene end by 7 bases; junction bases not matched to a gene: 8. The germline V gene has CDR1 SGHTA and CDR2 FQGTGA. This CDR3 has 14 residues. CDR3 DNA sequence: TGTGCCAGCAGGCGCGACAGGGTTGACGGGGAGCTGTTTTTT. Translating gives CASRRDRVDGELFF.

About this clone itself: One end of the junction is discordant with germline, which a read error may explain. This chain links TRBV28 with TRBJ1-3; no firm D call. The V gene's germline CDR1 is MDHEN and CDR2 SYDVKM. This CDR3 has 12 amino acids. CDR3 in amino acids: CASSVSGNTIYF. CDR3 DNA sequence: TGTGCCAGCAGTGTCTCTGGCAACACCATATATTTT.

V gene TRBV5-6 combines with J gene TRBJ1-2; D is undetermined. Trimming took 0 bases from V and 10 from J, leaving 13 bases between them. The CDR3 is made up of 13 amino acids. In germline, CDR1 is SGHDT, CDR2 YYEEEE. CDR3: CASSLGPEEDYTF. The CDR3 coding sequence is TGTGCCAGCAGCTTGGGGCCAGAGGAGGACTACACCTTC.

The chain combines TRBV7-8 with TRBJ2-7; the match to TRBD1 covers 8 bases. Trimming at V came to 5 bases and at J to 2 bases, leaving 5 bases not matched to a gene. The CDR3 length is 14 residues. CDR1 and CDR2 (germline): SGHVS, FQNEAQ. The CDR3: CASSQTGVTYEQYF. The CDR3 bases are TGTGCCAGCAGCCAGACAGGGGTTACCTACGAGCAGTACTTC. Complete variable domain (other parts from reference TRBV7-8 and TRBJ2-7): GAGVSQSPRYKVAKRGQDVALRCDPISGHVSLFWYQQALGQGPEFLTYFQNEAQLDKSGLPSDRFFAERPEGSVSTLKIQRTQQEDSAVYLCASSQTGVTYEQYFGPGTRLTVT.

In its sample, this clone was seen once. The V and J genes are TRBV28 and TRBJ1-4; TRBD1 matches 7 bases. CDR3 size: 15 residues. The junction had 7 bases not matched to a gene; V was cut back by 6 bases and J by 3 bases. Per the germline V gene, CDR1 is MDHEN and CDR2 is SYDVKM. CDR3 in amino acids: CASRGHRGPNEKLFF. CDR3 DNA sequence: TGTGCCAGCAGAGGGCACAGGGGACCTAATGAAAAACTGTTTTTT.

A single count supports this clone. The chain carries TRBV7-2 and TRBJ1-4; 7 positions agree with TRBD1. The junction had 7 bases not matched to a gene; V was cut back by 1 base and J by 2 bases. CDR1 is SGHTA and CDR2 is FQGNSA in the germline V gene. This CDR3 has 17 residues. The CDR3 loop is CASSLVEQGFTNEKLFF. CDR3 in DNA: TGTGCCAGCAGCTTAGTAGAACAGGGGTTCACTAATGAAAAACTGTTTTTT.

The chain uses TRBV9 and TRBJ1-4; no clear D gene. Trimming took 4 bases from V and 4 from J, leaving 14 bases between them. The germline V gene encodes CDR1 SGDLS and CDR2 YYNGEE. The CDR3 runs 15 residues. The CDR3 region has the DNA TGTGCCAGCAGCCCAGCTGCGGGCCTTAATGAAAAACTGTTTTTT. Amino acids: CASSPAAGLNEKLFF. The full variable domain, rest sourced from reference TRBV9 and TRBJ1-4, is DSGVTQTPKHLITATGQRVTLRCSPRSGDLSVYWYQQSLDQGLQFLIQYYNGEERAKGNILERFSAQQFPDLHSELNLSSLELGDSALYFCASSPAAGLNEKLFFGSGTQLSVL.

The count of this clone is one. The CDR3 reads CASTQTGVFRETQYF. The CDR3 nucleotides read TGTGCCAGCACCCAGACAGGGGTGTTTCGAGAGACCCAGTACTTC. The genes are TRBV6-5 and TRBJ2-5, with 8 bases fitting TRBD1. CDR3 length equals 15 residues. Trimming cost V 7 bases and J 4 bases; bases outside gene matches: 11. Germline V lookup: CDR1 MNHEY, CDR2 SVGAGI.

The V and J genes are TRBV4-3 and TRBJ2-3, with a possible D match to TRBD1 (5 bases). Germline V gene lookup returns CDR1 LGHNA and CDR2 YSLEER. With 0 bases removed from V and 3 bases from J, the gap between germline ends came to 7 bases. The CDR3 spans 14 residues. CDR3 DNA sequence: TGCGCCAGCAGCCAAGATACAGGAACAGATACGCAGTATTTT. Its protein is CASSQDTGTDTQYF.

This clone has only one observation. This chain joins TRBV6-5 and TRBJ2-2; TRBD1 is a possible D gene (5 bases). Trimming shortened V by 2 bases and J by 6 bases, and 13 bases separated the two germline ends. Germline V CDR1 and CDR2: MNHEY, SVGAGI. The CDR3 sequence is 15 residues long. The DNA for the CDR3 is TGTGCCAGCAGTTACGCTCAGGGAAGATCCGGGGAGCTGTTTTTT. Protein sequence: CASSYAQGRSGELFF.

V usage is TRBV28 and J usage is TRBJ1-1, with 7 bases lining up with TRBD1. The junction had 4 bases not matched to a gene; V was cut back by 3 bases and J by 0 bases. Germline V gene data show CDR1 as MDHEN and CDR2 as SYDVKM. The CDR3 runs 15 residues. Here the CDR3 DNA reads TGTGCCAGCAGTTTTGAGGGACAGCTGAACACTGAAGCTTTCTTT. Translation: CASSFEGQLNTEAFF.

The chain is built from TRBV6-2 or TRBV6-3 and TRBJ2-7, with unresolved D. The V and J ends lost 3 bases and 10 bases respectively, with 10 bases between them. Looked up from germline, CDR1 is MNHEY and CDR2 is SVGEGT. This CDR3 region has 11 residues. CDR3 sequence reads: CASSYSQAQYF. CDR3 nucleotide sequence: TGTGCCAGCAGTTATTCCCAGGCTCAGTACTTC.

The rearrangement links TRBV4-3 to TRBJ1-1; TRBD1 might be the D (6 bases). Germline loops: CDR1 LGHNA, CDR2 YSLEER. V lost 0 bases and J 3 bases, leaving 23 bases between the germline ends. There are 19 residues in the CDR3. The CDR3 coding sequence is TGCGCCAGCAGCCAAGAGGTCGCTTTTTTCCAGGGGCGGGACACTGAAGCTTTCTTT. Its protein is CASSQEVAFFQGRDTEAFF.

About this clone itself: A junction boundary mismatches the germline segment, possibly from a read error. The gene calls are TRBV7-7 and TRBJ1-2; 7 bases are a match to TRBD1. This CDR3 spans 17 amino acids. Germline assignment: CDR1 SSHAT and CDR2 FNYEAQ (reference sequence). CDR3 nucleotide sequence: TGTGCTAGCACCCTGGAGGGGACAGTCGCCTTTGCGGATGGCTACACCTTC. It translates to CASTLEGTVAFADGYTF.